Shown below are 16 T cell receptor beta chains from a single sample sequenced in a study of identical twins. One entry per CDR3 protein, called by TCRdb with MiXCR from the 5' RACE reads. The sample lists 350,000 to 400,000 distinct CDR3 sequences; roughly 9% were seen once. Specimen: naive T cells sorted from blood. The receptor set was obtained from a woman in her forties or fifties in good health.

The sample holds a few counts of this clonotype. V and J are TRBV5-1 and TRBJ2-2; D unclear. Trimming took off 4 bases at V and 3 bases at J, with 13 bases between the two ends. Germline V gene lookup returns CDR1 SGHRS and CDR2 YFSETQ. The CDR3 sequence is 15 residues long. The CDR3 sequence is CASSPVSLYTGELFF. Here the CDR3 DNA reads TGCGCCAGCAGCCCGGTGAGCCTGTACACCGGGGAGCTGTTTTTT.

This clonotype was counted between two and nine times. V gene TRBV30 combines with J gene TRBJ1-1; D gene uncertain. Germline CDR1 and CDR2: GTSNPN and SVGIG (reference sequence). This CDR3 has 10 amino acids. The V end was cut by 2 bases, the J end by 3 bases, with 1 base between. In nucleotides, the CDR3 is TGTGCCTGGAGTCACACTGAAGCTTTCTTT. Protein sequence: CAWSHTEAFF.

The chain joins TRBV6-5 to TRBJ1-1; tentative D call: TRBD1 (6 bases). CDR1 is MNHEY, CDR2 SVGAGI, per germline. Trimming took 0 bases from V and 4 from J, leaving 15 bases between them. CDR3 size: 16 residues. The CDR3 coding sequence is TGTGCCAGCAGTTACTCGATTACGGGACACCGCACTGAAGCTTTCTTT. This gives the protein CASSYSITGHRTEAFF.

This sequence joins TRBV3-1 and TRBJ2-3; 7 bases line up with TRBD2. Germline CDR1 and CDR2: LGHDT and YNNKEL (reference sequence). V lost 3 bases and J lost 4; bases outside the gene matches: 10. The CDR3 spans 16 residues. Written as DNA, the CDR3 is TGTGCCAGCAGCCAGAGGCGGGAGTTACGATCAGATACGCAGTATTTT. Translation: CASSQRRELRSDTQYF.

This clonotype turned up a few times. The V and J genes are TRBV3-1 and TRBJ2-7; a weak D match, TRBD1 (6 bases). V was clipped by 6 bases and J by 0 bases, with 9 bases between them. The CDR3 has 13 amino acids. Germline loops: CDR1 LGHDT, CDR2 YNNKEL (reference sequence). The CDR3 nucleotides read TGTGCCAGCAGTCGACAGGTCTCCTACGAGCAGTACTTC. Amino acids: CASSRQVSYEQYF.

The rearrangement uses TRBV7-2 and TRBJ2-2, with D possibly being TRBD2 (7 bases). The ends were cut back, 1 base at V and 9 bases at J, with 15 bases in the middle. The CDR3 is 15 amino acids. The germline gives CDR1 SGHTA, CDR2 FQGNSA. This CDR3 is CASSLVGGGGRELFF. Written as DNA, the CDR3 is TGTGCCAGCAGCTTAGTAGGGGGGGGAGGCCGGGAGCTGTTTTTT. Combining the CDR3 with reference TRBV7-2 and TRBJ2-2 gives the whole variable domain GAGVSQSPSNKVTEKGKDVELRCDPISGHTALYWYRQSLGQGLEFLIYFQGNSAPDKSGLPSDRFSAERTGGSVSTLTIQRTQQEDSAVYLCASSLVGGGGRELFFGEGSRLTVL.

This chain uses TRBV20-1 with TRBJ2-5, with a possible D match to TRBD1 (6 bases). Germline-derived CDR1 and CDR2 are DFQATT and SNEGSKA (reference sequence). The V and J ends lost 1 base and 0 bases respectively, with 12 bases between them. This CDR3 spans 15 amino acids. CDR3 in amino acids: CSARVWTAYQETQYF. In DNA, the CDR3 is TGCAGTGCTAGAGTGTGGACAGCGTACCAAGAGACCCAGTACTTC.

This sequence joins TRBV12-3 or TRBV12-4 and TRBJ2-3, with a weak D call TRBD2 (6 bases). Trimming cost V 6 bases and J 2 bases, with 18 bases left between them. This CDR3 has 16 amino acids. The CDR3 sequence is CASRPARERYTDTQYF. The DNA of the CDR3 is TGTGCCAGCAGACCGGCACGGGAGAGATACACAGATACGCAGTATTTT.

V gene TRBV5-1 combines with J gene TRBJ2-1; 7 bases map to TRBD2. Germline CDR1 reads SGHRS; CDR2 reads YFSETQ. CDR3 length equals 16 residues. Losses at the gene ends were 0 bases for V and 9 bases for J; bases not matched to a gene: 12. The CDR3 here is CASSLGVGAGAFEQFF. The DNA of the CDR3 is TGCGCCAGCAGCTTGGGCGTTGGGGCGGGAGCATTTGAGCAGTTCTTC.

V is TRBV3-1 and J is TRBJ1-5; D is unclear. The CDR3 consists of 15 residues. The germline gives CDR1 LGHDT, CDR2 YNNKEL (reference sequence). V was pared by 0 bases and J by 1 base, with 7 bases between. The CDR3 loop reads CASSQDGSSNQPQHF. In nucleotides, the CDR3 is TGTGCCAGCAGCCAAGATGGATCCAGCAATCAGCCCCAGCATTTT.

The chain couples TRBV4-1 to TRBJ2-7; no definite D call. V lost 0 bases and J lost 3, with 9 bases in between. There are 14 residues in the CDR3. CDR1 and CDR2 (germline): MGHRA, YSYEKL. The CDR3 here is CASSQDKAVYEQYF. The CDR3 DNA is TGCGCCAGCAGCCAAGATAAGGCTGTCTACGAGCAGTACTTC.

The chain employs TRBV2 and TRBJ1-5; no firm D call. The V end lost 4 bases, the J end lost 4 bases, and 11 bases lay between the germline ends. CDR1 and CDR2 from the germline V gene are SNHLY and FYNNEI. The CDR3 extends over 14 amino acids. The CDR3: CASSGFRPNQPQHF. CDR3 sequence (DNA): TGTGCCAGCAGTGGCTTTCGGCCGAATCAGCCCCAGCATTTT.

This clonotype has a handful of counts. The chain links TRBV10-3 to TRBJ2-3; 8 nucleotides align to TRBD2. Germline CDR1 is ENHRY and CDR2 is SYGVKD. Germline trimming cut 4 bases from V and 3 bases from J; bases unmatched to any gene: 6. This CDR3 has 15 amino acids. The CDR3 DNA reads TGTGCCATCAGTGTTGCGGGAGGTGGTACAGATACGCAGTATTTT. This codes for CAISVAGGGTDTQYF.

CDR3 in DNA: TGTGCCAGCAGCTTAAGGGGGGTTCCGGGACTAGCGGAAAACAATGAGCAGTTCTTC. It is translated as CASSLRGVPGLAENNEQFF. J is TRBJ2-1 and V is TRBV7-6, with 11 nucleotides matching TRBD2. This CDR3 is 19 amino acids long. CDR1 SGHVS and CDR2 FNYEAQ come from the germline V gene. V was clipped by 2 bases and J by 5 bases; unmatched bases: 14.

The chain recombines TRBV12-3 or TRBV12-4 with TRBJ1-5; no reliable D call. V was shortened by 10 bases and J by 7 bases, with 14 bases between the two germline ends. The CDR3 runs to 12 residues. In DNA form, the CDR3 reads TGTGCCAAGAGGCGGGGAGGGCAGCCCCAGCATTTT. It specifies CAKRRGGQPQHF.

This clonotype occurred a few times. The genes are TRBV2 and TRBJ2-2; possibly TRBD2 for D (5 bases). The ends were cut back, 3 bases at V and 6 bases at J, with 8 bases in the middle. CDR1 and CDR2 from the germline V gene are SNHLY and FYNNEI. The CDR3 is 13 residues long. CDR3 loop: CASSEGVPGELFF. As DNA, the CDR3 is TGTGCCAGCAGTGAGGGAGTCCCCGGGGAGCTGTTTTTT.